The entry below gives a single T cell receptor (beta chain) sequence along with its context. This clone's antigen is unknown. No base quality values were provided; no much bigger clone lies one nucleotide off. This entry comes from a study of T cell changes during pregnancy in multiple sclerosis (dated by TCRdb to 2018 to 2020). For context, the study as a whole: Changes in the T cell repertoire over the course of pregnancy were examined in this study in women with multiple sclerosis.

Deletion took 0 bases off V and 11 bases off J, with a span of 13 bases between the germline ends. The CDR3 runs 13 residues from the cysteine to the phenylalanine. Solely the CDR3 DNA is kept, with 39 bases framed from the first base. From a lookup of the germline V gene (reference sequence), CDR1 and CDR2 are LNHNV and YYDKDF. Library preparation employed the immunoSEQ multiplex PCR assay. Not all clones reach the TCRdb copy of this immuneACCESS table, which keeps in-frame sequences only. Checked studies attribute under half of the gap to unresolved V genes and leave the rest unexplained. The sample table lists around 97,000 clones, almost 95% of them with a count of one. About 0.88% of the sample belongs to the ten largest clones.

The chain is assembled from TRBV15 and TRBJ1-1; TRBD1 is a possible D gene, resting on 5 matching bases. The sample in question was peripheral blood, obtained after pregnancy. The sequence was collected from a female donor with multiple sclerosis, enrolled in a pregnancy study. The nucleotides are TGTGCCACCAGCAGAGATAGTCAGGGTAGGGCTTTCTTT. The resulting protein is CATSRDSQGRAFF. Reference TRBV15 and TRBJ1-1 proteins supply the regions before and after the CDR3; the full variable domain is: DAMVIQNPRYQVTQFGKPVTLSCSQTLNHNVMYWYQQKSSQAPKLLFHYYDKDFNNEADTPDNFQSRRPNTSFCFLDIRSPGLGDTAMYLCATSRDSQGRAFFGQGTRLTVV.